This is a list of T cell receptor beta chains from one sample in a study of blood T cell repertoires in COVID-19. Data came from immunoSEQ multiplex PCR; TCRdb stores just in-frame clones and leaves some out. The sample shows around 390,000 clones, around nine tenths of them seen only once. Sequenced input: PBMCs or T cells enriched from blood (not recorded which). The source of these receptors is a woman between 45 and 60 years old who had recovered from COVID-19. CDR3s include the opening cysteine and the closing phenylalanine or tryptophan. D genes are given only for firm matches. Clone size is not always given. Where it is, it says once, few, many or a class for expanded clones.

d_call,v_call,j_call,clone_size,cdr3_aa,cdr3_nt
.,TRBV19,TRBJ1-3,.,CASSISSAGGTLSGNTIYF,TGTGCCAGTAGTATATCCTCGGCGGGGGGAACTCTCTCTGGAAACACCATATATTTT
TRBD2,TRBV6-2/TRBV6-3,TRBJ2-5,.,CASSYAASGGPRRVETQYF,TGTGCCAGCAGTTATGCGGCTAGCGGGGGACCCCGACGGGTAGAGACCCAGTACTTC
.,TRBV4-1,TRBJ2-1,.,CASSQTQGLPYNEQFF,TGCGCCAGCAGCCAAACCCAGGGTTTACCCTACAATGAGCAGTTCTTC
TRBD1,TRBV2,TRBJ2-1,.,CASTVDRGYNEQFF,TGTGCCAGCACCGTCGACAGGGGGTACAATGAGCAGTTCTTC
.,TRBV4-2,TRBJ1-3,few,CASSQDFGIHSGNTIYF,TGTGCCAGCAGCCAAGATTTCGGGATCCACTCTGGAAACACCATATATTTT
.,TRBV7-9,TRBJ2-7,.,CASSHRGGEQYF,TGTGCCAGCAGCCACAGGGGAGGCGAGCAGTACTTC
TRBD2,TRBV18,TRBJ2-6,.,CASSPGIRGGHSGANVLTF,TGTGCCAGCTCACCAGGGATCCGGGGGGGCCACTCTGGGGCCAACGTCCTGACTTTC
TRBD2,TRBV7-2,TRBJ2-1,.,CASSPLAGYNEQFF,TGTGCCAGCAGCCCACTAGCGGGATACAATGAGCAGTTCTTC
.,TRBV9,TRBJ2-7,.,CASSPGLPPPYEQYF,TGTGCCAGCAGCCCCGGTTTGCCCCCTCCCTACGAGCAGTACTTC
.,TRBV3-1/TRBV3-2,TRBJ2-2,.,CASSQRFAYAGKTGELFF,TGTGCCAGCAGCCAACGATTCGCTTACGCAGGGAAAACCGGGGAGCTGTTTTTT
TRBD1,TRBV6-1,TRBJ2-7,.,CASSAATGQGRYEQYF,TGTGCCAGCAGTGCCGCTACCGGACAGGGACGATACGAGCAGTACTTC
.,TRBV4-1,TRBJ2-1,.,CASSQDLGRGGEQFF,TGCGCCAGCAGCCAAGATCTAGGGCGCGGAGGGGAGCAGTTCTTC
.,TRBV19,TRBJ2-3,.,CASSTQGTDTQYF,TGTGCCAGTAGCACTCAGGGCACAGATACGCAGTATTTT
TRBD2,TRBV18,TRBJ2-3,.,CASSPGLAGVLSTDTQYF,TGTGCCAGCTCACCTGGGCTAGCGGGGGTTTTAAGCACAGATACGCAGTATTTT
TRBD1,TRBV3-1/TRBV3-2,TRBJ1-1,few,CASSKTGGIDTEAFF,TGTGCCAGCAGCAAAACAGGGGGGATTGACACTGAAGCTTTCTTT